Given below is one T cell receptor (beta chain) in context. Here immunoSEQ multiplex PCR was the method, and the copy in TCRdb shows in-frame clones only, minus some. The data hold fewer than 400,000 clones, with 75% to 90% observed a single time. The data derive from a study of Ad26.COV2.S vaccination and SARS-CoV-2 variants. Study details: Ad26.COV2.S was injected intramuscularly once or twice, 56 days apart.

Treatment given: over 15 received Ad26.COV2.S at low or high dose, single or two shots; 5 received placebo; per-sample allocation not given. Samples were taken on day 63 after the first vaccine or placebo injection. Adults aged 18-55 years in Boston included the donor. CDR1 is LNHDA and CDR2 is SQIVND in the germline V gene (reference sequence). CDR3 length: 13 amino acids. V lost 2 bases, J lost 3 bases, and 7 bases lay in between. This material consisted of peripheral blood, taken in a trial of Ad26.COV2.S vaccine versus placebo. The chain joins TRBV19 to TRBJ1-1; the D gene is possibly TRBD1 (5 bases). The TCR originated in a person aged 18-65 years who received the Ad26.COV2.S COVID-19 vaccine or a placebo. The CDR3 coding sequence is TGTGCCAGTAGTATATTACAGGACACTGAAGCTTTCTTT. The encoded protein is CASSILQDTEAFF.